This TCR beta chain was profiled in a study of Graves' ophthalmopathy and Graves' hyperthyroidism. Overall study findings and caveats: Ophthalmopathy progression cases were predicted by the model with 70.59% sensitivity and 72% to 80% specificity.

With respect to this clonotype: Its antigen remains unknown.

Scientists amplified the TCR beta CDR3 regions from RNA transcripts. The first round was an RT-PCR with HTBI primers, and the second round was a multiplex PCR. One entry per CDR3 protein, called by TCRdb with MiXCR from the multiplex PCR reads. The sample carries approximately 480,000 distinct CDR3 sequences, over 13% recorded once. In donors with ophthalmopathy, activity was moderate-to-severe, with CAS ≥3, NOSPECS ≥4 and duration under 3 months. As the starting material, roughly 9.8 ml of fresh peripheral blood yielded the PBMCs. Germline V CDR1 and CDR2: LNHDA, SQIVND (reference sequence). V gave up 0 bases and J gave up 6 bases, with 17 bases separating them. The CDR3 has 16 residues.

Sequencing was carried out using blood. The clonotype originates from a woman between 25 and 40 years old with Graves' ophthalmopathy. The chain links TRBV19 to TRBJ1-2, with D perhaps TRBD1 (5 bases). CDR3 protein: CASSIDRDSHKDGYTF. The CDR3 DNA follows: TGTGCCAGTAGTATAGATCGTGACAGCCATAAGGATGGCTACACCTTC.